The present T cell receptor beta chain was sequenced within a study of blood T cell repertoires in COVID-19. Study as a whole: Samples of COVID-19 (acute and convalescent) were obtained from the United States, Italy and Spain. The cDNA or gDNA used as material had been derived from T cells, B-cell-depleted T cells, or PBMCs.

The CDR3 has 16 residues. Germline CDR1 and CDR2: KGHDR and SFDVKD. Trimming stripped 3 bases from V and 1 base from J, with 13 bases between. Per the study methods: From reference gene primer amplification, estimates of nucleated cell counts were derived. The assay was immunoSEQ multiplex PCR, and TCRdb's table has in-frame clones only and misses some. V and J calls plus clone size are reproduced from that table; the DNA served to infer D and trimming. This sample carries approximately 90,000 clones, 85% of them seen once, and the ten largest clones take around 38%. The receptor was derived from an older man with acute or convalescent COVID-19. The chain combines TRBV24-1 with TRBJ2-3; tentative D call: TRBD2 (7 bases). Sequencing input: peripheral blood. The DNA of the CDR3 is TGTGCCACCAGTGATCCCCGAGGGGGGGGCACAGATACGCAGTATTTT. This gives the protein CATSDPRGGGTDTQYF.